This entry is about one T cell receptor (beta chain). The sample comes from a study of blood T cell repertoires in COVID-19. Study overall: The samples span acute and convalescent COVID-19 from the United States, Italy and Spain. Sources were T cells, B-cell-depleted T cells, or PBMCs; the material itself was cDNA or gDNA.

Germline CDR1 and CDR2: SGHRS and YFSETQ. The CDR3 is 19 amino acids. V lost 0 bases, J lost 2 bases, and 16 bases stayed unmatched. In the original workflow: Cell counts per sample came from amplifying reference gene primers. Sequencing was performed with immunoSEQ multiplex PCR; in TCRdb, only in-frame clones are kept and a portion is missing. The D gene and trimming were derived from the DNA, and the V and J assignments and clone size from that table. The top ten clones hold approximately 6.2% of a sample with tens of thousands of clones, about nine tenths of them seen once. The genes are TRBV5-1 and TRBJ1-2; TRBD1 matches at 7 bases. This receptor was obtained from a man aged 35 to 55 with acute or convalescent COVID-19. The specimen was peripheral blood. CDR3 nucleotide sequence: TGCGCCAGCAGCTTGGCCCGGGAACAGGGGCCCGCCAACAACTATGGCTACACCTTC. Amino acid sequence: CASSLAREQGPANNYGYTF. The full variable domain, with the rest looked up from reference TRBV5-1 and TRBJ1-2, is KAGVTQTPRYLIKTRGQQVTLSCSPISGHRSVSWYQQTPGQGLQFLFEYFSETQRNKGNFPGRFSGRQFSNSRSEMNVSTLELGDSALYLCASSLAREQGPANNYGYTFGSGTRLTVV.